These T cell receptor beta chains were read from a single sample in a study of T cell repertoires in cytomegalovirus infection. Each CDR3 protein is one row after TCRdb ran MiXCR on the reads. This table has hundreds of thousands of distinct CDR3 sequences, about a sixth appearing once. Specimen: PBMCs. Source of these receptors: a human donor in good health (CMV status not recorded). Some clones in this sample may be carry-over from other donors' samples. Each CDR3 is given with its conserved first and last residue. D genes are given only for firm matches. Clone size is given for some rows only: seen once, a few or many times, or a class if the clone is expanded.

>NA|TRBJ1-2|TRBV7-2|many
TGTGCCAGCAGCTTAGCGCGGGAGGCGGCGTATGGCTACACCTTC
CASSLAREAAYGYTF
>NA|TRBJ1-2|TRBV20-1|NA
TGCAGTGCTACAGGGGAAAACTATGGCTACACCTTC
CSATGENYGYTF
>NA|TRBJ1-5|TRBV6-5|few
TGTGCCAGCAGTTTAGGTCAGGAACGGCCCCAGCATTTT
CASSLGQERPQHF
>TRBD1|TRBJ2-2|TRBV7-2|many
TGTGCCAGCAGCCCCTGGGGACAGGGGGCACCGGGGGAGCTGTTTTTT
CASSPWGQGAPGELFF
>TRBD1|TRBJ1-5|TRBV10-3|few
TGTGCCATCAGTTCGGGACAGGTTTATCAGCCCCAGCATTTT
CAISSGQVYQPQHF
>NA|TRBJ2-3|TRBV12-3/TRBV12-4|NA
TGTGCCAGCAGTCAGACCAGGGGCTACACAGATACGCAGTATTTT
CASSQTRGYTDTQYF
>NA|TRBJ1-6|TRBV5-6|NA
TGTGCCAGCAGCTTGGCCGGAGGGAGCTCCTATAATTCACCCCTCCACTTT
CASSLAGGSSYNSPLHF
>NA|TRBJ2-4|TRBV6-1|NA
TGTGCCAGCAGCCCTACGAACTGGGGAAACATTCAGTACTTC
CASSPTNWGNIQYF
>NA|TRBJ2-5|TRBV20-1|many
TGCAGTGCTAATAAGGGAGTAGCAGCGGAGACCCAGTACTTC
CSANKGVAAETQYF
>NA|TRBJ1-3|TRBV7-2|many
TGTGCCAGCAGCTTGAGGGGGGCCATAAGCTCTGGAAACACCATATATTTT
CASSLRGAISSGNTIYF
>TRBD2|TRBJ2-1|TRBV5-4|NA
TGTGCCAGCAGCTCTAGCGGGGGGTGGTCTGGGGAGCAGTTCTTC
CASSSSGGWSGEQFF
>NA|TRBJ1-1|TRBV27|few
TGTGCCAGCAGTTTAAGCGGGACGGCGAACACTGAAGCTTTCTTT
CASSLSGTANTEAFF
>TRBD1|TRBJ1-2|TRBV12-3/TRBV12-4|many
TGTGCCAGCAGTTTAGGCGACTGGAAATACAGGGGAGCTTTAACTATGGACTACACCTTC
CASSLGDWKYRGALTMDYTF
>NA|TRBJ2-7|TRBV7-2|NA
TGTGCCAGCAGCTTATTAATGGGTTACGAGCAGTACTTC
CASSLLMGYEQYF
>TRBD1|TRBJ1-5|TRBV28|many
TGTGCCAGCAGCCTCGAGACAGGGGGCAATCAGCCCCAGCATTTT
CASSLETGGNQPQHF
>TRBD2|TRBJ2-3|TRBV12-3/TRBV12-4|medium-sized
TGTGCCAGCAGTTTCGGGGGGGCCGGTGATACGCAGTATTTT
CASSFGGAGDTQYF
>TRBD1|TRBJ2-7|TRBV6-5|NA
TGTGCCAGCAGAAGGACAGGGAACTACGAGCAGTACTTC
CASRRTGNYEQYF
>NA|TRBJ1-6|TRBV7-2|many
TGTGCCAGCCTAGAAGGGCTGCGCTCGTCCTATAATTCACCCCTCCACTTT
CASLEGLRSSYNSPLHF
>NA|TRBJ2-1|TRBV6-5|NA
TGTGCCAGCAGTGGCCGCTGGGGCGCCTACAATGAGCAGTTCTTC
CASSGRWGAYNEQFF
>NA|TRBJ2-7|TRBV2|NA
TGTGCCAGCAGTGAATCTAGCGTAACCTACGAGCAGTACTTC
CASSESSVTYEQYF
>TRBD1|TRBJ2-5|TRBV28|few
TGTGCCAGCAGGGGACAGGAGATCCAAGAGACCCAGTACTTC
CASRGQEIQETQYF
>TRBD2|TRBJ2-1|TRBV19|NA
TGTGCCAGTAGTATCTGGGGTTCGGGGGGAAATGAGCAGTTCTTC
CASSIWGSGGNEQFF
>NA|TRBJ1-1|TRBV5-6|NA
TGTGCCAGCAGCTTGTGGCCTGGGGGCACTGAAGCTTTCTTT
CASSLWPGGTEAFF
>NA|TRBJ2-7|TRBV12-3/TRBV12-4|few
TGTGCCAGCAGAGTTTGGGGTCAGTCCTACGAGCAGTACTTC
CASRVWGQSYEQYF
>NA|TRBJ2-5|TRBV5-4|few
TGTGCCAGCAGCTTGGGGACGGGGAGAGAGACCCAGTACTTC
CASSLGTGRETQYF
>NA|TRBJ1-5|TRBV5-5|few
TGTGCCAGCAGCTTCGGCGCCAGGGACGGTAGCAATCAGCCCCAGCATTTT
CASSFGARDGSNQPQHF
>TRBD1|TRBJ1-2|TRBV11-2|NA
TGTGCCAGCAGCTCCCGACTATTAGGACAGGAGAATGGCTACACCTTC
CASSSRLLGQENGYTF
>TRBD2|TRBJ2-1|TRBV18|many
TGTGCCAGCTCACCATGGCGGGGGGGCTACAATGAGCAGTTCTTC
CASSPWRGGYNEQFF
>NA|TRBJ2-2|TRBV6-1|few
TGCGCGGCGGGCCCGAACACCGGGGAGCTGTTTTTT
CAAGPNTGELFF
>NA|TRBJ2-7|TRBV20-1|NA
TGCAGGGTGCCCCCCACAAGTTTCTACGAGCAGTACTTC
CRVPPTSFYEQYF
>NA|TRBJ1-1|TRBV7-9|NA
TGTGCCAGCAGCATCCAGGCCGTGAACACTGAAGCTTTCTTT
CASSIQAVNTEAFF
>NA|TRBJ1-5|TRBV6-5|NA
TGTGCCAGCAGTTACTCCTTTAGGGCAGGCCATCAGCCCCAGCATTTT
CASSYSFRAGHQPQHF
>NA|TRBJ2-4|TRBV28|few
TGTGCCAGCAGTGCCGCCTTCAAAAACATTCAGTACTTC
CASSAAFKNIQYF
>NA|TRBJ1-5|TRBV7-8|many
TGTGCCAGCAGCTTTCGCTGGGGGGGTAAGAATCAGCCCCAGCATTTT
CASSFRWGGKNQPQHF
>NA|TRBJ2-1|TRBV20-1|few
TGCAGTGCTAGAGCGGAGGGAGTAGGTCTGTGGAATGAGCAGTTCTTC
CSARAEGVGLWNEQFF
>NA|TRBJ2-5|TRBV7-2|many
TGTGCCAGCAGCTTAAGTTTGGGGGTACGAGAGACCCAGTACTTC
CASSLSLGVRETQYF
>TRBD1|TRBJ2-7|TRBV7-2|many
TGTGCCAGCAGCTTGACTCGGGACAGGGGCTTTGACGAGCAGTACTTC
CASSLTRDRGFDEQYF
>TRBD2|TRBJ2-2|TRBV7-2|few
TGTGCCAGCAGCTTAGAGAGCGGGGGGGCTGGACCCGGGGAGCTGTTTTTT
CASSLESGGAGPGELFF
>TRBD2|TRBJ2-3|TRBV12-3/TRBV12-4|few
TGTGCCAGCAGTTACACTAGCGGGGGGCGTACAGATACGCAGTATTTT
CASSYTSGGRTDTQYF
>NA|TRBJ1-6|TRBV19|many
TGTGCCAGTAGCCTCACAGGTCGGGTAAATTCACCCCTCCACTTT
CASSLTGRVNSPLHF
>NA|TRBJ1-1|TRBV20-1|few
TGCAGTGCTAGCAGGGACGGCGGGAACACTGAAGCTTTCTTT
CSASRDGGNTEAFF
>NA|TRBJ2-1|TRBV12-3/TRBV12-4|many
TGTGCCAGCAGTAAGGAAGGGACTCGCTACAATGAGCAGTTCTTC
CASSKEGTRYNEQFF
>NA|TRBJ1-5|TRBV6-1|NA
TGTGCCAGCAGCCGAGGTTGGCAGCTTGATCAGCCCCAGCATTTT
CASSRGWQLDQPQHF
>NA|TRBJ1-5|TRBV20-1|few
TGCAGTGCCACCCGAGAACAGGGCGATCAGCCCCAGCATTTT
CSATREQGDQPQHF
>TRBD2|TRBJ2-7|TRBV3-1|NA
TGTGCCAGCAGCCAACGGACTAGCGGGAAGCAGTACTTC
CASSQRTSGKQYF
>NA|TRBJ2-2|TRBV19|NA
TGTGCCAGTAGTATTAAGGGATCGGCCACCGGGGAGCTGTTTTTT
CASSIKGSATGELFF
>NA|TRBJ2-7|TRBV12-3/TRBV12-4|few
TGTGCCAGCAGTCCCCGCGCAGGGGATGTAAACTACGAGCAGTACTTC
CASSPRAGDVNYEQYF
>NA|TRBJ2-6|TRBV6-6|NA
TGTGCCACCCAGGACTCTGGGGCCAACGTCCTGACTTTC
CATQDSGANVLTF
>NA|TRBJ1-1|TRBV6-2/TRBV6-3|many
TGTGCCAGCAGTTACGACCATCCTCAAAGGGTGAACACTGAAGCTTTCTTT
CASSYDHPQRVNTEAFF
>TRBD2|TRBJ2-2|TRBV20-1|NA
TGCAGTGCCAGCCCCCGGGGGGGCCAGGGCGGGGAGCTGTTTTTT
CSASPRGGQGGELFF
>NA|TRBJ2-1|TRBV27|NA
TGTGCCAGCAGTCCTGGGAGGTTTGAGCAGTTCTTC
CASSPGRFEQFF
>NA|TRBJ1-2|TRBV19|NA
TGTGCCAGTAGTATTTTCGGGCCAACCATCCCATCCTCTAACTATGGCTACACCTTC
CASSIFGPTIPSSNYGYTF
>TRBD2|TRBJ2-1|TRBV5-1|NA
TGCGCCAGCAGCTTGGAGATTAGCGGGGGGGCCTACAATGAGCAGTTCTTC
CASSLEISGGAYNEQFF